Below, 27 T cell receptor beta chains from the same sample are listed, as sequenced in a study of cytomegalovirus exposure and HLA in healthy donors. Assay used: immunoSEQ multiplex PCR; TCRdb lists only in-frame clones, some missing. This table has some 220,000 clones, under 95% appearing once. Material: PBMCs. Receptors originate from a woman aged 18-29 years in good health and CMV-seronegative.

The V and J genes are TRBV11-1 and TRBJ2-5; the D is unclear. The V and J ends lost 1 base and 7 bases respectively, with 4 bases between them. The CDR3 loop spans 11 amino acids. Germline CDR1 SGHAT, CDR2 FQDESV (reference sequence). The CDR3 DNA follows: TGTGCCAGCAGCTTAGGAGTGACCCAGTACTTC. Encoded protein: CASSLGVTQYF.

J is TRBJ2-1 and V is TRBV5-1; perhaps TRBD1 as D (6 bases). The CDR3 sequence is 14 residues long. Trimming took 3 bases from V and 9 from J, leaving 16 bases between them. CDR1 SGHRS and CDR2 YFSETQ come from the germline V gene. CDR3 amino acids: CASSSIYRDREQFF. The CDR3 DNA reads TGCGCCAGCAGCTCCATATACAGGGATCGTGAGCAGTTCTTC.

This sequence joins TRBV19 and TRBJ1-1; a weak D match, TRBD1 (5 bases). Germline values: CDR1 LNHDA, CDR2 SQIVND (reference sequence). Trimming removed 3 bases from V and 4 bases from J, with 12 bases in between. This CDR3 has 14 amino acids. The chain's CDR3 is CASSIGGWITEAFF. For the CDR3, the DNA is TGTGCCAGTAGTATTGGGGGGTGGATCACTGAAGCTTTCTTT.

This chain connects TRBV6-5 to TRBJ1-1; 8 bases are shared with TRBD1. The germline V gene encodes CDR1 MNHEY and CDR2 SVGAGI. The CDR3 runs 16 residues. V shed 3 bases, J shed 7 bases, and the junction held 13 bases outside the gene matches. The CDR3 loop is CASSYSQGAAKGEAFF. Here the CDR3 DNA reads TGTGCCAGCAGTTATAGCCAGGGGGCGGCGAAGGGTGAAGCTTTCTTT.

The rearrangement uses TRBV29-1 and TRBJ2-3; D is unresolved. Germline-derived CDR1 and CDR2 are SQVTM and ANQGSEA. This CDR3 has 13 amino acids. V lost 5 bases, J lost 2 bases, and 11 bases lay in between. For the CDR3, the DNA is TGCAGCGTTCTATCCGACAACACAGATACGCAGTATTTT. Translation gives CSVLSDNTDTQYF.

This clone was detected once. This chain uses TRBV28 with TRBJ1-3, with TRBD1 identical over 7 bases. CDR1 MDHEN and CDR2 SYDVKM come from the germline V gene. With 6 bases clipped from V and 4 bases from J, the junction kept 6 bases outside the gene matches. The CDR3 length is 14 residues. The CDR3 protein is CASRATGRGNTIYF. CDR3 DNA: TGTGCCAGCAGAGCGACAGGGAGAGGAAACACCATATATTTT.

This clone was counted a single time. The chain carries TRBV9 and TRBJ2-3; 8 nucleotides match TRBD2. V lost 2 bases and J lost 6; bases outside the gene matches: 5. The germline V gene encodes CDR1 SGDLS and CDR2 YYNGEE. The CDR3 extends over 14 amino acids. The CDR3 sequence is CASSVAGGGDTQYF. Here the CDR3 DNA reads TGTGCCAGCAGCGTTGCCGGCGGGGGGGATACGCAGTATTTT.

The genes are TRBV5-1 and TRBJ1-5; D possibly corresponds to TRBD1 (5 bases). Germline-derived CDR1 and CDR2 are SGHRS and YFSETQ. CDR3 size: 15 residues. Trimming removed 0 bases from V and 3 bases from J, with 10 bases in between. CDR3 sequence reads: CASSLGGTLNQPQHF. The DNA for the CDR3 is TGCGCCAGCAGCTTGGGGGGGACTCTCAATCAGCCCCAGCATTTT.

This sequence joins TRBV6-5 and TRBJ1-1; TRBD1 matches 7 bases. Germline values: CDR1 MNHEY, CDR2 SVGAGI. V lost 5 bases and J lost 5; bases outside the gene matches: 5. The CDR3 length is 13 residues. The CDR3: CASSNRGQTEAFF. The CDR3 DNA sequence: TGTGCCAGCAGTAACCGGGGACAGACTGAAGCTTTCTTT.

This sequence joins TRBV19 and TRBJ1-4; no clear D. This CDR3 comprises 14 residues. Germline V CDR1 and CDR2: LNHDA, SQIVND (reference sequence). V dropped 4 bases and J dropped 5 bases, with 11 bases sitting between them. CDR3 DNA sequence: TGTGCCAGTAGTACCCGGACGGGGAATGAAAAACTGTTTTTT. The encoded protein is CASSTRTGNEKLFF.

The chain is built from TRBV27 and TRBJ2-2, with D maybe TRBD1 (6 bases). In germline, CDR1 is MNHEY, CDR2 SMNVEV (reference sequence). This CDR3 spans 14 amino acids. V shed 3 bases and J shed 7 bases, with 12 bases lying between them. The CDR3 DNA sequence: TGTGCCAGCAGTTTCGTTTACAGGGTCGGGGAGCTGTTTTTT. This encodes CASSFVYRVGELFF.

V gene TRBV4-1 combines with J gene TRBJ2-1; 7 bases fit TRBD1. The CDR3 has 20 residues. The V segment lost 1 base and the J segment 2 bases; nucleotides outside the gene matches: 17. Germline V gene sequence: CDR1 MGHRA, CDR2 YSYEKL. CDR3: CASSQGTGGLRALTYNEQFF. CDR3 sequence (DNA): TGCGCCAGCAGCCAAGGGACAGGTGGTTTACGGGCTCTAACCTACAATGAGCAGTTCTTC.

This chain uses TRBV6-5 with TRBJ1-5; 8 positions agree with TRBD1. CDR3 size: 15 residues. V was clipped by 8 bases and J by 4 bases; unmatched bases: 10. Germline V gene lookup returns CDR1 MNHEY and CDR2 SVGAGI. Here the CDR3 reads CASAPRQGLNQPQHF. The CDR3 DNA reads TGTGCCAGCGCCCCGAGACAGGGGCTGAATCAGCCCCAGCATTTT.

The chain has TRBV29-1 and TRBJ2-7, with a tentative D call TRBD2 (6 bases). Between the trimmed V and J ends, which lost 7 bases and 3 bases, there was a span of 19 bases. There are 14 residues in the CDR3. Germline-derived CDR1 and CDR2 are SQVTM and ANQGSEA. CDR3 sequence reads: CSGVSGTSLYEQYF. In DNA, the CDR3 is TGCAGCGGTGTATCCGGGACTTCTCTCTACGAGCAGTACTTC.

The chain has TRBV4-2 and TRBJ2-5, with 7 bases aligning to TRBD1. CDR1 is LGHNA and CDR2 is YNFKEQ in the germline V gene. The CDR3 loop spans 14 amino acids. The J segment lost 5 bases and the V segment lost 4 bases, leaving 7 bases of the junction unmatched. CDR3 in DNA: TGTGCCAGCAGCCCCGACAGGGTTTCGGAGACCCAGTACTTC. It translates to CASSPDRVSETQYF.

In nucleotides, the CDR3 is TGTGCCAGCAGTTGGGCGGGCGAGCAGTACTTC. Translated: CASSWAGEQYF. The chain links TRBV28 to TRBJ2-7, with a tentative D call TRBD2 (5 bases). The ends were cut back, 4 bases at V and 6 bases at J, with 7 bases in the middle. Germline V gene data show CDR1 as MDHEN and CDR2 as SYDVKM. This CDR3 is 11 amino acids long.

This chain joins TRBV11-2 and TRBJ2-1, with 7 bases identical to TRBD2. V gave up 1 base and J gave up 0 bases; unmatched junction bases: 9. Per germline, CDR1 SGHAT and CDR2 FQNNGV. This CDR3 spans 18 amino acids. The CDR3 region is CASSLVMGGSTSYNEQFF. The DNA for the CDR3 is TGTGCCAGCAGCTTAGTTATGGGAGGGTCTACCTCCTACAATGAGCAGTTCTTC.

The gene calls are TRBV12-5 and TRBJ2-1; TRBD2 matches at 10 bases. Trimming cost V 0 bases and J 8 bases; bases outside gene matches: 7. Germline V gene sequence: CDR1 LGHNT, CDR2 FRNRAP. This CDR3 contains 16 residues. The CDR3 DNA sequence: TGTGCTAGTGGTTTGGTACTAGCGGGACCAGGGGATGAGCAGTTCTTC. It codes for CASGLVLAGPGDEQFF.

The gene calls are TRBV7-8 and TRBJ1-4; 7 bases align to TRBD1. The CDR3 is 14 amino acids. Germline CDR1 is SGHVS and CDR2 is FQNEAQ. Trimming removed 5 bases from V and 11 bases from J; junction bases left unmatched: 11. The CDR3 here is CASSPRQGRGKLFF. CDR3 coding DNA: TGTGCCAGCAGCCCCCGACAGGGTCGGGGGAAACTGTTTTTT.

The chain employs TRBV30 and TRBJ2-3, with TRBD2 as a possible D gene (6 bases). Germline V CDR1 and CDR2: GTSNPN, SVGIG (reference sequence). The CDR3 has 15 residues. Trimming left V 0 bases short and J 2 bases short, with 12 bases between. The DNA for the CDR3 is TGTGCCTGGAGTGTGAATAGCGGCCTCACAGATACGCAGTATTTT. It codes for CAWSVNSGLTDTQYF.

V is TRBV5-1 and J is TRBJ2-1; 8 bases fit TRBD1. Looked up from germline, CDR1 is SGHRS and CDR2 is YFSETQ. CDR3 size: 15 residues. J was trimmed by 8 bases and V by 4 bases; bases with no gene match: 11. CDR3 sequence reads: CASSPDRVEMDEQFF. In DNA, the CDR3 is TGCGCCAGCAGCCCGGACAGGGTAGAAATGGATGAGCAGTTCTTC.

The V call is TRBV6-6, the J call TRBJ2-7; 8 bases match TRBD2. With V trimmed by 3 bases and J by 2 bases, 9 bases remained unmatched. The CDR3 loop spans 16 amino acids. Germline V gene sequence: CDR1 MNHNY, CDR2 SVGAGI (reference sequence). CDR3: CASSYGEREIPYEQYF. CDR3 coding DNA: TGTGCCAGCAGTTATGGTGAGCGGGAGATCCCCTACGAGCAGTACTTC.

The DNA of the CDR3 is TGCGCCAGCAGCTTTCAGGGACAGGGCCCCTACGAGCAGTACTTC. Translated, it gives CASSFQGQGPYEQYF. The chain recombines TRBV5-1 with TRBJ2-7, with 9 bases lining up with TRBD1. Germline V CDR1 and CDR2: SGHRS, YFSETQ. Trimming removed 2 bases from V and 2 bases from J; junction bases left unmatched: 5. The length of the CDR3 is 15 residues. The variable domain in full, with the rest retrieved from reference TRBV5-1 and TRBJ2-7, is KAGVTQTPRYLIKTRGQQVTLSCSPISGHRSVSWYQQTPGQGLQFLFEYFSETQRNKGNFPGRFSGRQFSNSRSEMNVSTLELGDSALYLCASSFQGQGPYEQYFGPGTRLTVT.

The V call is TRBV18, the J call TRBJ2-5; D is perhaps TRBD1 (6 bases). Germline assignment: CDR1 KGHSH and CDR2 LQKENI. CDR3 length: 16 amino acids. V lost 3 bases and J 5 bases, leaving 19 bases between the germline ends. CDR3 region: CASSPSPGHRAETQYF. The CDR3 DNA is TGTGCCAGCTCACCTTCCCCGGGACACCGAGCCGAGACCCAGTACTTC. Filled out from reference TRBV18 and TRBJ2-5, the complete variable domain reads NAGVMQNPRHLVRRRGQEARLRCSPMKGHSHVYWYRQLPEEGLKFMVYLQKENIIDESGMPKERFSAEFPKEGPSILRIQQVVRGDSAAYFCASSPSPGHRAETQYFGPGTRLLVL.

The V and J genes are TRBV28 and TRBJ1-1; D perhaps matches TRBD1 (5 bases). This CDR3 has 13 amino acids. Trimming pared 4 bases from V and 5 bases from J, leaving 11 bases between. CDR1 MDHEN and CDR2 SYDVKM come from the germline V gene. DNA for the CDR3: TGTGCCAGCAGTTCATACAGGCCTACTGAAGCTTTCTTT. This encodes CASSSYRPTEAFF.

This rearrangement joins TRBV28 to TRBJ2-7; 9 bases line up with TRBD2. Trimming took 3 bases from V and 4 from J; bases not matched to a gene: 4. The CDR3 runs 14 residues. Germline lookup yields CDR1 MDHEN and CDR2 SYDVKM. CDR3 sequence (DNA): TGTGCCAGCAGTTTCGCGGGAGGGAAGTACGAGCAGTACTTC. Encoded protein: CASSFAGGKYEQYF.

DNA of the CDR3: TGTGCCAGCCGACCTGCGGCAGCCCCTGGAAACACCATATATTTT. It encodes CASRPAAAPGNTIYF. The chain has TRBV28 and TRBJ1-3; D unclear. The V end lost 8 bases, the J end lost 2 bases, and 16 bases lay between the germline ends. The V gene's germline CDR1 is MDHEN and CDR2 SYDVKM. CDR3 length equals 15 residues.